This T cell receptor (beta chain) was profiled in a study of CD8 T cells in ankylosing spondylitis. The CDR3 covers 10 residues. In germline, CDR1 is SGDLS, CDR2 YYNGEE. General observations from the study: Some of the motif variants had earlier been found in reactive arthritis patients' fluid and blood. Relatively rare in peripheral blood, disease-linked clones were also CD8+. A TCR beta motif of under 10 highly homologous variants seemed to mark ankylosing spondylitis blood.

This clonotype was counted only a few times. Its specificity is unknown. At one boundary the junction diverges from the germline segment, which might be a read error. Using quantitative 5'-RACE with molecular barcodes, the authors made TCR beta libraries. A single record per CDR3 protein comes from TCRdb applying MiXCR to the 5' RACE reads. The sample comprises around 130,000 distinct CDR3 sequences, roughly 6.6% of which are singletons, and about 12% rests with the top ten. The receptor was isolated from a male donor with ankylosing spondylitis or in good health (not recorded which). Sequencing was performed on blood, either unsorted or a sorted T cell fraction (not recorded which). This chain links TRBV9 with TRBJ1-2; D may be TRBD1 (6 bases). CDR3 loop: CASSPGGGHF. The CDR3 DNA reads TGTGCCAGCAGCCCGGGGGGGGGCCACTTC.